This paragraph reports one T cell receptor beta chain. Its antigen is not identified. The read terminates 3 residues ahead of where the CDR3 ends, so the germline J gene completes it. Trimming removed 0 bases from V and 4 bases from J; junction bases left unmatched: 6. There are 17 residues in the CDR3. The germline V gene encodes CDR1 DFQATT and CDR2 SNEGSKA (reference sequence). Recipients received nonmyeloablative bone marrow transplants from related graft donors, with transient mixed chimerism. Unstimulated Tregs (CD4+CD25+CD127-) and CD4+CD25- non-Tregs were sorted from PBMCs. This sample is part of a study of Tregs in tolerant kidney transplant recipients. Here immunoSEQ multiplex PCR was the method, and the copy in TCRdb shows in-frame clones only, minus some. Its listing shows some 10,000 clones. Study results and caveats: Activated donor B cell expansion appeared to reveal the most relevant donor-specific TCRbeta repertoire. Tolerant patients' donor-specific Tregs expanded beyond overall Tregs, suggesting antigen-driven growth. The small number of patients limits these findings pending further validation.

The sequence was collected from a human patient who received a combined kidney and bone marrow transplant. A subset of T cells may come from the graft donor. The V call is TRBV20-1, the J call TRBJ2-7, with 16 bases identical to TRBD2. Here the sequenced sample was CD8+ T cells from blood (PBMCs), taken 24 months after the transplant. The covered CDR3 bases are TGCAGTGCTAGAGATCCGGGACTAGCGGGAGGGCCGTACGAG. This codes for CSARDPGLAGGPYE. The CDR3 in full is CSARDPGLAGGPYEQYF.